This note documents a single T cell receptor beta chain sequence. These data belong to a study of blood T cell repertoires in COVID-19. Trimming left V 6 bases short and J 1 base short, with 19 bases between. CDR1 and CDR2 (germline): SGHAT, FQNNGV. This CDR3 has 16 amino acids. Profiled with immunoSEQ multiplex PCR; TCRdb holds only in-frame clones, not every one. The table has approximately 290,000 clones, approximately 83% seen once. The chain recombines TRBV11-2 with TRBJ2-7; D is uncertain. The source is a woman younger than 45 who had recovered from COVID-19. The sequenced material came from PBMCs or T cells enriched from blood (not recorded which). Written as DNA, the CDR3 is TGTGCCAGCAGGCCGGTAGCATTAGGATTTTCCTACGAGCAGTACTTC. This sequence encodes CASRPVALGFSYEQYF.